This T cell receptor beta chain was identified during a study of blood T cell repertoires in COVID-19. Clones were read by immunoSEQ multiplex PCR, and TCRdb kept only the in-frame ones, dropping some. The sample holds approximately 300,000 clones, 86% seen once. Deletions cut 3 bases from V and 2 bases from J, with 11 bases between. Germline assignment: CDR1 MDHEN and CDR2 SYDVKM. The length of the CDR3 is 15 residues. This chain links TRBV28 with TRBJ2-1; D possibly corresponds to TRBD2 (6 bases). The sample was PBMCs or T cells enriched from blood (not recorded which). The source is a woman under 30 who had recovered from COVID-19. Here the CDR3 DNA reads TGTGCCAGCAGTTTGCCCGGGAGTCCCTACAATGAGCAGTTCTTC. Translation: CASSLPGSPYNEQFF.